The 21 T cell receptor beta chains below all came from one sample that was sequenced in a study of technical replicates of blood from a few donors. The method was immunoSEQ multiplex PCR; TCRdb's version includes in-frame clones alone and lacks a portion of them. There are 40,000 to 60,000 clones in the sample; approximately 90% occur only once, and approximately 4% lies in the top ten. Sequencing was performed on PBMCs. These receptors were collected from a human donor in good health. Some clones in this sample may be carry-over from other donors' samples.

The V and J genes are TRBV6-5 and TRBJ2-7, with 7 bases that match TRBD2. V was pared by 2 bases and J by 0 bases, with 7 bases of the junction left unmatched. The CDR3 consists of 16 residues. CDR1 and CDR2 (germline): MNHEY, SVGAGI. The CDR3 region has the DNA TGTGCCAGCAGTTACGGGCCAGGGACTAACTCCTACGAGCAGTACTTC. The encoded protein is CASSYGPGTNSYEQYF.

The V call is TRBV30, the J call TRBJ1-1, with no clear D. The V end was cut by 2 bases, the J end by 6 bases, with 16 bases between. Germline V CDR1 and CDR2: GTSNPN, SVGIG (reference sequence). The CDR3 runs 14 residues. CDR3 nucleotides: TGTGCCTGGAGTTTCCTTACGGCGGGATCTGAAGCTTTCTTT. Translated: CAWSFLTAGSEAFF.

This clone has just one count. The chain recombines TRBV5-4 with TRBJ2-3; possible D gene TRBD1, 5 bases. This CDR3 contains 14 residues. Trimming took 4 bases from V and 2 from J, leaving 11 bases between them. Looked up from germline, CDR1 is SGHNT and CDR2 is YYREEE (reference sequence). The CDR3 loop reads CASSVGPFTDTQYF. CDR3 DNA sequence: TGTGCCAGCAGCGTGGGGCCTTTCACAGATACGCAGTATTTT.

The V call is TRBV7-8, the J call TRBJ2-1; D may be TRBD1 (5 bases). V was pared by 5 bases and J by 4 bases, with 12 bases between. Germline CDR1 reads SGHVS; CDR2 reads FQNEAQ. This CDR3 has 14 residues. The CDR3 DNA sequence: TGTGCCAGCAGCCCGGAGACAGAATACAATGAGCAGTTCTTC. This translates into CASSPETEYNEQFF.

The V call is TRBV5-1, the J call TRBJ2-1; 8 bases line up with TRBD2. V lost 5 bases and J lost 3; bases outside the gene matches: 7. Germline CDR1 is SGHRS and CDR2 is YFSETQ. The CDR3 has 15 residues. In DNA, the CDR3 is TGCGCCAGCAGGGAGAGCGGGGGAGACTACAATGAGCAGTTCTTC. Translation: CASRESGGDYNEQFF. The full variable domain, with the rest looked up from reference TRBV5-1 and TRBJ2-1, is KAGVTQTPRYLIKTRGQQVTLSCSPISGHRSVSWYQQTPGQGLQFLFEYFSETQRNKGNFPGRFSGRQFSNSRSEMNVSTLELGDSALYLCASRESGGDYNEQFFGPGTRLTVL.

DNA for the CDR3: TGTGCCAGCAGGGTACGGACTAGCGCCGACTACGAGCAGTACTTC. Translation gives CASRVRTSADYEQYF. V and J are TRBV27 and TRBJ2-7; 9 nucleotides match TRBD2. Germline CDR1 MNHEY, CDR2 SMNVEV (reference sequence). This CDR3 is 15 amino acids long. With 6 bases clipped from V and 3 bases from J, the junction kept 9 bases outside the gene matches.

The chain employs TRBV2 and TRBJ2-7, with TRBD2 identical over 7 bases. CDR1 and CDR2 from the germline V gene are SNHLY and FYNNEI. This CDR3 has 14 amino acids. The junction had 11 bases not matched to a gene; V was cut back by 7 bases and J by 5 bases. The CDR3 DNA reads as TGTGCCAGCAAGCTCGGCGGGAGTATGGACGAGCAGTACTTC. This gives the protein CASKLGGSMDEQYF.

The chain uses TRBV11-2 and TRBJ2-5; TRBD2 agrees at 11 bases. V was pared by 4 bases and J by 5 bases, with 6 bases of the junction left unmatched. This CDR3 comprises 15 residues. Germline-derived CDR1 and CDR2 are SGHAT and FQNNGV. Here the CDR3 DNA reads TGTGCCAGCAGCTCCATAGCGGGGGGGCCCGAGACCCAGTACTTC. Translating it yields CASSSIAGGPETQYF.

The CDR3 spells CASSQDRGQPQHF. The CDR3 region has the DNA TGCGCCAGCAGCCAAGACAGGGGGCAGCCCCAGCATTTT. The chain couples TRBV4-1 to TRBJ1-5, with TRBD1 matching over 7 bases. This CDR3 is 13 amino acids long. Germline V gives CDR1 MGHRA, CDR2 YSYEKL. The V and J ends lost 0 bases and 7 bases, in that order; junction bases with no gene match: 0.

This CDR3 reads CASSLVPGQNEKLFF. The CDR3 region has the DNA TGCGCCAGCAGCTTGGTGCCAGGGCAGAATGAAAAACTGTTTTTT. The chain employs TRBV5-1 and TRBJ1-4, with D tentatively TRBD1 (5 bases). CDR1 SGHRS and CDR2 YFSETQ come from the germline V gene. The CDR3 sequence is 15 residues long. V gave up 0 bases and J gave up 5 bases, with 11 bases separating them.

The V gene is TRBV11-2, the J gene TRBJ2-2; the D is unclear. Deletions cut 5 bases from V and 2 bases from J, with 12 bases between. This CDR3 has 15 residues. Germline CDR1 and CDR2: SGHAT and FQNNGV. CDR3 bases: TGTGCCAGCAGCCAGATCTCCAGTAACACCGGGGAGCTGTTTTTT. As protein: CASSQISSNTGELFF.

The chain carries TRBV30 and TRBJ1-4; D unresolved. Germline lookup yields CDR1 GTSNPN and CDR2 SVGIG (reference sequence). Trimming took 4 bases from V and 4 from J, leaving 7 bases between them. The CDR3 has 12 amino acids. The DNA of the CDR3 is TGTGCCTGGATGGAGGGTAATGAAAAACTGTTTTTT. Residues: CAWMEGNEKLFF.

This clone was detected once. The chain recombines TRBV11-1 with TRBJ2-3; TRBD2 matches at 8 bases. Per the germline V gene, CDR1 is SGHAT and CDR2 is FQDESV (reference sequence). The trim removed 3 bases at V and 0 bases at J, leaving 11 bases unmatched. This CDR3 is 18 amino acids long. The CDR3 DNA is TGTGCCAGCAGCTTGATCGCGGGGGGACGGCCAAGCACAGATACGCAGTATTTT. Protein sequence: CASSLIAGGRPSTDTQYF.

V usage is TRBV7-2 and J usage is TRBJ2-3; no clear D gene. Germline lookup yields CDR1 SGHTA and CDR2 FQGNSA. This CDR3 contains 15 residues. V was cut by 1 base and J by 0 bases, with 8 bases left in between. The CDR3 here is CASSLVWASTDTQYF. The CDR3 DNA sequence: TGTGCCAGCAGCTTAGTCTGGGCTAGCACAGATACGCAGTATTTT.

The rearrangement joins TRBV5-6 to TRBJ2-7; D may be TRBD2 (6 bases). The CDR3 extends over 15 amino acids. CDR1 is SGHDT, CDR2 YYEEEE, per germline. Trimming took off 0 bases at V and 7 bases at J, with 17 bases between the two ends. The CDR3: CASSLDSGRAREQYF. For the CDR3, the DNA is TGTGCCAGCAGCTTGGATAGCGGCAGGGCTAGGGAGCAGTACTTC. The full variable domain, its missing parts supplied by reference TRBV5-6 and TRBJ2-7, is DAGVTQSPTHLIKTRGQQVTLRCSPKSGHDTVSWYQQALGQGPQFIFQYYEEEERQRGNFPDRFSGHQFPNYSSELNVNALLLGDSALYLCASSLDSGRAREQYFGPGTRLTVT.

The genes are TRBV6-5 and TRBJ1-1; TRBD1 matches 7 bases. With 9 bases clipped from V and 6 bases from J, the junction kept 10 bases outside the gene matches. This CDR3 region has 13 residues. Germline V gene lookup returns CDR1 MNHEY and CDR2 SVGAGI. The CDR3 sequence: CASGKGAYAEAFF. The CDR3 coding sequence is TGTGCCAGTGGAAAGGGGGCTTACGCTGAAGCTTTCTTT.

The gene calls are TRBV5-4 and TRBJ1-6, with D perhaps TRBD1 (5 bases). The CDR3 spans 14 residues. The V gene lost 4 bases and the J gene lost 6 bases, with 11 bases spanning the gap. The V gene's germline CDR1 is SGHNT and CDR2 YYREEE (reference sequence). The CDR3 bases are TGTGCCAGCAGCATAGGGGTGGGTAATTCACCCCTCCACTTT. As protein: CASSIGVGNSPLHF.

J is TRBJ1-1 and V is TRBV2; 7 nucleotides line up with TRBD1. Trimming took 8 bases from V and 4 from J; bases not matched to a gene: 7. Germline V gene sequence: CDR1 SNHLY, CDR2 FYNNEI. The CDR3 is 13 amino acids. In nucleotides, the CDR3 is TGTGCCAGCGGTAGACAGGGAGGCACTGAAGCTTTCTTT. Amino acid sequence: CASGRQGGTEAFF.

This clone was picked up one time. The V gene is TRBV15, the J gene TRBJ2-3; tentative D call: TRBD1 (6 bases). The CDR3 spans 13 residues. Trimming pared 2 bases from V and 6 bases from J, leaving 9 bases between. Per germline, CDR1 LNHNV and CDR2 YYDKDF (reference sequence). CDR3 loop: CATSRHQGDTQYF. CDR3 nucleotide sequence: TGTGCCACCAGCAGACACCAGGGGGATACGCAGTATTTT. The variable domain in full, completed from reference TRBV15 and TRBJ2-3, reads DAMVIQNPRYQVTQFGKPVTLSCSQTLNHNVMYWYQQKSSQAPKLLFHYYDKDFNNEADTPDNFQSRRPNTSFCFLDIRSPGLGDTAMYLCATSRHQGDTQYFGPGTRLTVL.

V gene TRBV6-6 combines with J gene TRBJ1-3; a weak D match, TRBD1 (5 bases). Trimming cost V 7 bases and J 3 bases, with 13 bases left between them. Germline CDR1 reads MNHNY; CDR2 reads SVGAGI (reference sequence). The CDR3 loop spans 14 amino acids. The CDR3 loop reads CASTLDSNGNTIYF. As DNA, the CDR3 is TGTGCCAGCACCCTTGACAGCAATGGAAACACCATATATTTT.

The genes are TRBV11-2 and TRBJ1-6; D gene ambiguous. The germline V and J ends were trimmed by 3 bases and 6 bases, with 12 bases remaining between them. The CDR3 totals 15 residues. Per the germline V gene, CDR1 is SGHAT and CDR2 is FQNNGV. The CDR3 sequence is CASSFYTGGNSPLHF. CDR3 nucleotide sequence: TGTGCCAGCAGCTTCTACACTGGCGGTAATTCACCCCTCCACTTT.